This entry lists 22 T cell receptor beta chains sequenced from one sample in a study of human T cells and chemical hapten exposure. TCRdb reprocessed the RACE reads with MiXCR, giving one entry per CDR3 protein. This table holds some 250,000 distinct CDR3 sequences, roughly 7.4% found once. As for time point: pre-sensitization, week 0. The sample's treatment: therapeutic diphenylcyclopropenone sensitization with weekly scalp DPC. The source material was whole blood, sampled in connection with sensitization to the hapten diphenylcyclopropenone (DPC). The receptors were sampled from a man younger than 35 with alopecia areata. Some clones in this sample may be carry-over from other donors' samples.

The rearrangement links TRBV2 to TRBJ2-3, with D uncertain. Germline loops: CDR1 SNHLY, CDR2 FYNNEI. The CDR3 is made up of 14 amino acids. V lost 6 bases and J lost 7, with 17 bases in between. CDR3 coding DNA: TGTGCCAGCAGAAGTATTTCCTTCGGAAATACGCAGTATTTT. This translates into CASRSISFGNTQYF.

This clonotype was found many times. V is TRBV6-5 and J is TRBJ2-3; 10 bases fit TRBD2. V lost 5 bases and J lost 2; bases outside the gene matches: 1. Germline values: CDR1 MNHEY, CDR2 SVGAGI. The CDR3 is 14 residues long. The DNA for the CDR3 is TGTGCCAGCAGTACTAGCGGGGCCACAGATACGCAGTATTTT. It encodes CASSTSGATDTQYF.

Only a few counts were recorded for this clonotype. The chain is built from TRBV2 and TRBJ2-2, with D maybe TRBD1 (6 bases). CDR1 SNHLY and CDR2 FYNNEI come from the germline V gene. The CDR3 spans 15 residues. V lost 3 bases to trimming and J lost 4 bases, with 12 bases between them. The chain's CDR3 is CASSDVQGATGELFF. In nucleotides, the CDR3 is TGTGCCAGCAGTGATGTACAGGGTGCCACCGGGGAGCTGTTTTTT.

The rearrangement links TRBV10-3 to TRBJ2-2, with D maybe TRBD2 (6 bases). Per germline, CDR1 ENHRY and CDR2 SYGVKD. V was shortened by 7 bases and J by 0 bases, with 9 bases between the two germline ends. This CDR3 is built from 14 residues. CDR3: CAIKSGANTGELFF. The CDR3 bases are TGTGCCATCAAATCGGGGGCGAACACCGGGGAGCTGTTTTTT.

This clonotype was counted many times. This rearrangement joins TRBV12-5 to TRBJ2-1; maybe TRBD1 (6 bases). Between the trimmed V and J ends, which lost 2 bases and 8 bases, there was a span of 10 bases. This CDR3 is built from 13 residues. CDR1 is LGHNT and CDR2 is FRNRAP in the germline V gene. The CDR3 DNA follows: TGTGCTAGTGGTTTGACAGGGATCCATGAGCAGTTCTTC. Its protein product is CASGLTGIHEQFF.

This clonotype turned up a few times. V gene TRBV5-4 combines with J gene TRBJ2-7, with 9 bases matching TRBD2. Germline loops: CDR1 SGHNT, CDR2 YYREEE (reference sequence). V trimming: 4 bases; J trimming: 1 base; junction bases outside the gene matches: 9. This CDR3 is built from 16 residues. The CDR3 DNA is TGTGCCAGCAGCGCGGCGGGGGGGCAGGCTTCCTACGAGCAGTACTTC. Its protein product is CASSAAGGQASYEQYF.

This clonotype was counted ten times or more. The V and J genes are TRBV6-2 or TRBV6-3 and TRBJ2-7; TRBD1 is a possible D gene (5 bases). Germline V lookup: CDR1 MNHEY, CDR2 SVGEGT. V lost 4 bases, J lost 4 bases, and 11 bases lay in between. This CDR3 comprises 13 residues. CDR3 loop: CASSSHDSYEQYV. DNA for the CDR3: TGTGCCAGCAGTTCCCACGACAGTTACGAGCAGTACGTC.

This clonotype was counted between two and nine times. The chain recombines TRBV28 with TRBJ1-6, with 7 positions matching TRBD1. The CDR3 totals 14 residues. In germline, CDR1 is MDHEN, CDR2 SYDVKM. V was pared by 1 base and J by 8 bases, with 2 bases of the junction left unmatched. CDR3 nucleotide sequence: TGTGCCAGCAGTTTATCGACAGGGTATTCACCCCTCCACTTT. It is translated as CASSLSTGYSPLHF.

This chain links TRBV6-6 with TRBJ1-6; weak D call: TRBD1 (6 bases). Trimming stripped 7 bases from V and 7 bases from J, with 14 bases between. The CDR3 spans 14 residues. Germline V gives CDR1 MNHNY, CDR2 SVGAGI (reference sequence). CDR3 region: CASKGGIDNSPLHF. In DNA form, the CDR3 reads TGTGCCAGCAAAGGGGGGATTGACAATTCACCCCTCCACTTT.

The V and J genes are TRBV18 and TRBJ2-5, with D unresolved. Germline lookup yields CDR1 KGHSH and CDR2 LQKENI. V was cut by 6 bases and J by 0 bases, with 11 bases left in between. This CDR3 comprises 14 residues. The CDR3 nucleotides read TGTGCCAGCTCGGTCAAGGGCAACCAAGAGACCCAGTACTTC. The encoded protein is CASSVKGNQETQYF. The full variable domain, in which reference TRBV18 and TRBJ2-5 provide the parts outside the CDR3, is NAGVMQNPRHLVRRRGQEARLRCSPMKGHSHVYWYRQLPEEGLKFMVYLQKENIIDESGMPKERFSAEFPKEGPSILRIQQVVRGDSAAYFCASSVKGNQETQYFGPGTRLLVL.

J is TRBJ2-5 and V is TRBV7-3, with D possibly being TRBD2 (5 bases). Germline V gene lookup returns CDR1 SGHTA and CDR2 FQGTGA. V gave up 4 bases and J gave up 2 bases, with 11 bases separating them. The CDR3 runs to 14 residues. CDR3: CASSSAPGQETQYF. Here the CDR3 DNA reads TGTGCCAGCAGCTCCGCCCCGGGGCAAGAGACCCAGTACTTC.

This clonotype was counted between two and nine times. The rearrangement joins TRBV6-6 to TRBJ1-4, with D tentatively TRBD1 (5 bases). The V gene lost 6 bases and the J gene lost 8 bases, with 16 bases spanning the gap. The germline gives CDR1 MNHNY, CDR2 SVGAGI (reference sequence). The length of the CDR3 is 14 residues. CDR3 DNA sequence: TGTGCCAGCAGGAGGGGTAGCATGGGAGAAAAACTGTTTTTT. This sequence encodes CASRRGSMGEKLFF.

This clonotype was counted many times. The chain combines TRBV5-1 with TRBJ1-1; weak D call: TRBD1 (6 bases). V dropped 3 bases and J dropped 0 bases, with 12 bases sitting between them. Germline V gives CDR1 SGHRS, CDR2 YFSETQ. The CDR3 sequence is 15 residues long. The CDR3 spells CASSSEDSLNTEAFF. Here the CDR3 DNA reads TGCGCCAGCAGCTCGGAGGACAGCTTGAACACTGAAGCTTTCTTT. Full variable domain (rest looked up from reference TRBV5-1 and TRBJ1-1): KAGVTQTPRYLIKTRGQQVTLSCSPISGHRSVSWYQQTPGQGLQFLFEYFSETQRNKGNFPGRFSGRQFSNSRSEMNVSTLELGDSALYLCASSSEDSLNTEAFFGQGTRLTVV.

This clonotype was seen repeatedly, ten times or more. The genes are TRBV27 and TRBJ1-1, with D tentatively TRBD1 (6 bases). Trimming cost V 2 bases and J 5 bases, with 15 bases left between them. In germline, CDR1 is MNHEY, CDR2 SMNVEV (reference sequence). The CDR3 contains 15 residues. The CDR3 bases are TGTGCCAGCAGTTTAGGGGGGCCTCGCAGGACTGAAGCTTTCTTT. It specifies CASSLGGPRRTEAFF.

This chain connects TRBV12-3 or TRBV12-4 to TRBJ2-6, with D maybe TRBD2 (5 bases). V lost 4 bases, J lost 2 bases, and 9 bases lay in between. The CDR3 is 15 residues long. The CDR3 sequence is CASSSRAPGANVLTF. CDR3 nucleotide sequence: TGTGCCAGCAGTTCGAGGGCGCCTGGGGCCAACGTCCTGACTTTC.

This clonotype has only a few counts. The chain employs TRBV7-9 and TRBJ2-5; D remains ambiguous. V lost 5 bases, J lost 5 bases, and 15 bases lay in between. The CDR3 runs to 14 residues. Germline V CDR1 and CDR2: SEHNR, FQNEAQ (reference sequence). CDR3 protein: CASSPTGFQETQYF. CDR3 sequence (DNA): TGTGCCAGCAGCCCGACCGGCTTTCAGGAGACCCAGTACTTC.

This clonotype was seen more than once but under ten times. V gene TRBV29-1 combines with J gene TRBJ2-5; D not certain. Trimming removed 4 bases from V and 2 bases from J, with 11 bases in between. The CDR3 spans 13 residues. In germline, CDR1 is SQVTM, CDR2 ANQGSEA. CDR3 residues: CSVGGVEQETQYF. The CDR3 DNA reads TGCAGCGTTGGAGGAGTCGAGCAAGAGACCCAGTACTTC.

In its sample, this clonotype was seen a few times. The CDR3 DNA reads as TGCAGCGTTAGCGAAACTGAAGCTTTCTTT. Translated, it gives CSVSETEAFF. The chain recombines TRBV29-1 with TRBJ1-1, with D unresolved. Germline V gene data show CDR1 as SQVTM and CDR2 as ANQGSEA. The V and J ends lost 5 bases and 5 bases respectively, with 6 bases between them. The CDR3 runs 10 residues. Combining the CDR3 with reference TRBV29-1 and TRBJ1-1 gives the whole variable domain SAVISQKPSRDICQRGTSLTIQCQVDSQVTMMFWYRQQPGQSLTLIATANQGSEATYESGFVIDKFPISRPNLTFSTLTVSNMSPEDSSIYLCSVSETEAFFGQGTRLTVV.

In this sample, this clonotype turned up a few times. This chain connects TRBV10-3 to TRBJ1-1, with 7 nucleotides matching TRBD1. V shed 0 bases, J shed 6 bases, and the junction held 4 bases outside the gene matches. The CDR3 contains 14 residues. Germline CDR1 and CDR2: ENHRY and SYGVKD. CDR3 nucleotides: TGTGCCATCAGTGAGTCAAGGGACAGCTCTGAAGCTTTCTTT. This gives the protein CAISESRDSSEAFF.

The V gene is TRBV20-1, the J gene TRBJ2-1; perhaps TRBD1 as D (5 bases). The CDR3 totals 15 residues. Trimming left V 2 bases short and J 0 bases short, with 11 bases between. The germline V gene encodes CDR1 DFQATT and CDR2 SNEGSKA (reference sequence). The CDR3 DNA reads as TGCAGTGCTAGAAAAGGGGCAAACTCCTACAATGAGCAGTTCTTC. Translating it yields CSARKGANSYNEQFF.

The V and J genes are TRBV6-2 or TRBV6-3 and TRBJ1-1; 7 bases align to TRBD1. The germline V gene has CDR1 MNHEY and CDR2 SVGEGT. V trimming: 5 bases; J trimming: 0 bases; junction bases outside the gene matches: 6. The CDR3 has 15 amino acids. CDR3 coding DNA: TGTGCCAGCAGTACCCTACAGGGGATGAACACTGAAGCTTTCTTT. This sequence encodes CASSTLQGMNTEAFF.

The rearrangement links TRBV7-2 to TRBJ2-7; perhaps TRBD1 as D (7 bases). Germline loops: CDR1 SGHTA, CDR2 FQGNSA. Between the trimmed V and J ends, which lost 7 bases and 3 bases, there was a span of 13 bases. The CDR3 has 13 residues. The CDR3 sequence is CASTGDSYYEQYF. CDR3 DNA sequence: TGTGCCAGCACGGGGGACAGCTACTACGAGCAGTACTTC.